Sequencing of this T cell receptor beta chain was carried out in a study of T cell responses to AZD1222 COVID-19 vaccine. Study conclusions and caveats: Mostly white British, mostly female donors; authors suggested clonal diversity may be underestimated. Unmutated regions of variants are reportedly targeted by nearly half of spike-specific TCRs. Sampled repertoires all dated from after the peak T cell response.

The CDR3 has 15 amino acids. Looked up from germline, CDR1 is KGHSH and CDR2 is LQKENI. V lost 3 bases and J lost 7; bases outside the gene matches: 8. In the case of this clone: Its specificity is not known.

Data came from immunoSEQ multiplex PCR; TCRdb stores just in-frame clones and leaves some out. The sample includes about 110,000 clones, roughly nine tenths seen only once; the top ten take over 6.5%. V gene TRBV18 combines with J gene TRBJ1-5, with 8 bases fitting TRBD1. The source of this sequence is an adult in good health. Here the sequenced sample was peripheral blood, taken on day 0 of AZD1222 vaccination. The CDR3 bases are TGTGCCAGCTCACCCGGACAGGGAGATAGGCAGCCCCAGCATTTT. It translates to CASSPGQGDRQPQHF.